The 6 T cell receptor beta chains in this list originate from one sample, sequenced in a study of PD-1 blockade in classical Hodgkin lymphoma. Only in-frame clones appear in the TCRdb table, and some are missing; sequencing was by immunoSEQ multiplex PCR. In the table there are 90,000 or so clones, about three quarters of which are singletons. Stated time point: cycle 4 day 1 (C4D1), after five to seven weeks of nivolumab. All trial patients relapsed after autologous stem cell transplantation. The sample in question was peripheral blood mononuclear cells (PBMCs), obtained before the fourth cycle of nivolumab. The receptors originated from a human donor with classical Hodgkin lymphoma.

In DNA, the CDR3 is TGTGCCAGCAGCTACGGTTTGGGACCTTTGAGTCTTACGCAGTATTTT. Its translation: CASSYGLGPLSLTQYF. The chain couples TRBV7-6 to TRBJ2-3; perhaps D is TRBD1 or TRBD2 (5 bases each). CDR3 size: 16 residues. Germline lookup yields CDR1 SGHVS and CDR2 FNYEAQ. V lost 4 bases to trimming and J lost 8 bases, with 22 bases between them.

The V and J genes are TRBV11-2 and TRBJ1-3; D is perhaps TRBD1 (5 bases). Germline V lookup: CDR1 SGHAT, CDR2 FQNNGV. Trimming left V 5 bases short and J 5 bases short, with 10 bases between. The CDR3 totals 13 residues. CDR3 sequence: CASSQQGRNTIYF. The CDR3 nucleotides read TGTGCCAGCAGCCAGCAGGGTAGAAACACCATATATTTT.

The chain has TRBV2 and TRBJ1-4; 12 positions match TRBD1. The CDR3 spans 15 residues. The V segment lost 6 bases and the J segment 6 bases; nucleotides outside the gene matches: 5. CDR1 is SNHLY, CDR2 FYNNEI, per germline. CDR3 nucleotides: TGTGCCAGCAGGGAACGGGACAGGGGGCATGAAAAACTGTTTTTT. Translated, it gives CASRERDRGHEKLFF.

The chain employs TRBV6-6 and TRBJ1-2, with D hard to call. CDR1 is MNHNY, CDR2 SVGAGI, per germline (reference sequence). Between the trimmed V and J ends, which lost 0 bases and 8 bases, there was a span of 10 bases. This CDR3 has 13 amino acids. The CDR3 reads CASSYSSEMGYTF. CDR3 bases: TGTGCCAGCAGTTACTCGTCAGAAATGGGCTACACCTTC.

In this sample, this clone turned up a few times. The chain is built from TRBV7-2 and TRBJ2-5; 8 nucleotides match TRBD1. This CDR3 spans 15 amino acids. J lost 5 bases, V lost 2 bases, and 7 bases had no gene match. CDR1 is SGHTA, CDR2 FQGNSA, per germline. The DNA of the CDR3 is TGTGCCAGCAGCTTACCCGGGACAGGTATCGAGACCCAGTACTTC. This sequence encodes CASSLPGTGIETQYF.

The chain joins TRBV11-2 to TRBJ2-5; D perhaps matches TRBD2 (5 bases). The CDR3 spans 16 residues. The V and J ends lost 0 bases and 4 bases respectively, with 15 bases between them. The germline V gene has CDR1 SGHAT and CDR2 FQNNGV. In DNA, the CDR3 is TGTGCCAGCAGCTTAGATCCCAGGACTCACGCAGAGACCCAGTACTTC. Translating gives CASSLDPRTHAETQYF.